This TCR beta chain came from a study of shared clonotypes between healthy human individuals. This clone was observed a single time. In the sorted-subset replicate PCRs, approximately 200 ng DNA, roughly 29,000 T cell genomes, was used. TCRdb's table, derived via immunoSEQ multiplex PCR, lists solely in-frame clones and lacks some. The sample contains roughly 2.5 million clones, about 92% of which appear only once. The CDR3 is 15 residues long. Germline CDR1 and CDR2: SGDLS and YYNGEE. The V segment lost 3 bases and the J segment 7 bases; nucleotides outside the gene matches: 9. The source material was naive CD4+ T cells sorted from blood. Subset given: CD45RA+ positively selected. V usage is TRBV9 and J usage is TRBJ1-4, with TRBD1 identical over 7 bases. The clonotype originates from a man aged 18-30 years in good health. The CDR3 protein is CASSAGGIRGEKLFF. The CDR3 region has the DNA TGTGCCAGCAGCGCAGGGGGTATACGTGGTGAAAAACTGTTTTTT.